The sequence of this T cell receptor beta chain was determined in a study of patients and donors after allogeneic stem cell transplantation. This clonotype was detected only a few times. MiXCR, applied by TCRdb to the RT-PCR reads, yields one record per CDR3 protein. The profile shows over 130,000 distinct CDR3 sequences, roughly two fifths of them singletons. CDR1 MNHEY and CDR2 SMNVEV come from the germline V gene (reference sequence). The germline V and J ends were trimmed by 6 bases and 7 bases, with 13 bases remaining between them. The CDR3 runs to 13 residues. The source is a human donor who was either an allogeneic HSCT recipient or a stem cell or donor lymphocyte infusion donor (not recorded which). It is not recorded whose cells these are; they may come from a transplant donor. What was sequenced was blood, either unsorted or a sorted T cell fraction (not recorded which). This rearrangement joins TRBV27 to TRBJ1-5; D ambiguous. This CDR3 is CASRDITGQPQHF. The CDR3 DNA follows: TGTGCCAGCAGGGATATCACGGGGCAGCCCCAGCATTTT.